The sequence of this T cell receptor beta chain was determined in a study of CD8 T cells in Susac syndrome. It was with random hexamers that roughly 0.5 to 1 ug RNA was reverse transcribed. Amplification of TCR beta CDR3 by immunoSEQ multiplex PCR spanned 54 Vbeta and 13 Jbeta. Each CDR3 protein is one row after TCRdb ran MiXCR on the immunoSEQ multiplex PCR reads. This table has about 120,000 distinct CDR3 sequences, 94% appearing once. TCR beta sequences were obtained from blood CD8+ and CD4+ T cells. Germline lookup yields CDR1 KGHSH and CDR2 LQKENI. The CDR3 sequence is 16 residues long. Trimming removed 3 bases from V and 0 bases from J; junction bases left unmatched: 8.

Material for sequencing was CD4+ T cells from PBMCs. V usage is TRBV18 and J usage is TRBJ2-7; 7 bases line up with TRBD2. The receptor was isolated from a human donor in good health. The CDR3 loop is CASSPRYSGFSYEQYF. In nucleotides, the CDR3 is TGTGCCAGCTCACCGAGGTATAGCGGGTTCTCCTACGAGCAGTACTTC.